The entry below gives a single TCR beta chain sequence along with its context. Its target is not known. The source of the sample is a study of cytomegalovirus exposure and HLA in healthy donors. Study in general: Some 85 million unique TCRs from HLA-typed donors were held in an early data release. Notes on the study in general: Later, an analysis showed that TCR beta chains associated with HLA were more clonally expanded than others that were equally common.

Those who donated were healthy bone marrow donors. This CDR3 is built from 16 residues. The trim removed 6 bases at V and 4 bases at J, leaving 12 bases unmatched. CDR1 and CDR2 from the germline V gene are SGHNT and YENEEA. The PCR employed 60 Vbeta primers together with 13 Jbeta primers. In the study's own analysis: As a later analysis found, there were approximately 80 million unique TCR beta chains, of which some 10 million were shared. This table comes from immunoSEQ multiplex PCR, and its TCRdb copy is limited to in-frame clones, with some not included. V, J and clone size are taken as reported in that table, and D and trimming were inferred from the DNA itself. The sample yields fewer than 200,000 clones, roughly 82% seen once.

This clonotype was obtained from a woman aged 45-60 years in good health and CMV-seropositive. The chain recombines TRBV11-3 with TRBJ2-3; 8 positions agree with TRBD1. The sequenced sample was PBMCs. The CDR3 sequence is CASSSRTGKGADTQYF. DNA for the CDR3: TGTGCCAGCAGTTCGCGGACAGGGAAAGGTGCAGATACGCAGTATTTT. Full variable domain (missing parts from reference TRBV11-3 and TRBJ2-3): EAGVVQSPRYKIIEKKQPVAFWCNPISGHNTLYWYLQNLGQGPELLIRYENEEAVDDSQLPKDRFSAERLKGVDSTLKIQPAELGDSAVYLCASSSRTGKGADTQYFGPGTRLTVL.